This section outlines one TCR beta chain sequence together with its context. Trimming left V 6 bases short and J 1 base short, with 7 bases between. CDR1 and CDR2 (germline): DFQATT, SNEGSKA (reference sequence). The CDR3 is 11 amino acids. This entry comes from a study of T cell changes during pregnancy in multiple sclerosis. Profiling relied on immunoSEQ multiplex PCR, and the TCRdb table lists in-frame clones only, not all of them. The profile covers tens of thousands of clones, with 70% to 90% appearing a single time and approximately 6.3% taken by the ten largest. The chain uses TRBV20-1 and TRBJ2-7; D might be TRBD1 (5 bases). This sequence was found in a female donor in good health, enrolled as a control in a pregnancy study. Sequenced material: CD8+ T cells from peripheral blood mononuclear cells, taken after pregnancy. CDR3 sequence: CSAWTSYEQYF. CDR3 DNA: TGCAGTGCCTGGACATCCTACGAGCAGTACTTC.